The 9 T cell receptor beta chains given below trace back to one sample, sequenced in a study of blood T cell repertoires in COVID-19. TCRdb's table, derived via immunoSEQ multiplex PCR, lists solely in-frame clones and lacks some. This table holds hundreds of thousands of clones, more than 80% found once. Material for sequencing was peripheral blood. The receptor source for this set is a woman under 30 with acute or convalescent COVID-19.

The chain uses TRBV7-2 and TRBJ1-2, with TRBD1 as a possible D gene (5 bases). Germline values: CDR1 SGHTA, CDR2 FQGNSA. The CDR3 contains 11 residues. Trimming cost V 4 bases and J 7 bases, with 7 bases left between them. The CDR3 DNA reads TGTGCCAGCAGCTCAGGGTTTGGCTACACCTTC. Protein: CASSSGFGYTF.

The chain recombines TRBV19 with TRBJ1-2, with TRBD1 as a possible D gene (6 bases). V lost 5 bases to trimming and J lost 3 bases, with 16 bases between them. Germline values: CDR1 LNHDA, CDR2 SQIVND (reference sequence). The CDR3 is made up of 15 amino acids. This chain's CDR3 is CASSLTQGNYYGYTF. CDR3 coding DNA: TGTGCCAGTAGTCTGACCCAGGGGAACTACTATGGCTACACCTTC. Drawing the rest from reference TRBV19 and TRBJ1-2, the complete variable domain is DGGITQSPKYLFRKEGQNVTLSCEQNLNHDAMYWYRQDPGQGLRLIYYSQIVNDFQKGDIAEGYSVSREKKESFPLTVTSAQKNPTAFYLCASSLTQGNYYGYTFGSGTRLTVV.

V is TRBV4-1 and J is TRBJ1-1; D possibly corresponds to TRBD1 (5 bases). The V and J ends lost 6 bases and 2 bases respectively, with 22 bases between them. Looked up from germline, CDR1 is MGHRA and CDR2 is YSYEKL. CDR3 length equals 17 residues. In DNA form, the CDR3 reads TGCGCCAGCAGGGACGGGCGGCGTGGCAGGGCAAACACTGAAGCTTTCTTT. It yields the protein CASRDGRRGRANTEAFF.

The chain links TRBV15 to TRBJ1-6, with D hard to call. This CDR3 is built from 14 residues. Germline V lookup: CDR1 LNHNV, CDR2 YYDKDF (reference sequence). Trimming took 1 base from V and 7 from J, leaving 8 bases between them. The DNA of the CDR3 is TGTGCCACCAGCAGAGTTGTCCCAAATTCACCCCTCCACTTT. Protein product: CATSRVVPNSPLHF. Looking up the rest from reference TRBV15 and TRBJ1-6 gives the full variable domain: DAMVIQNPRYQVTQFGKPVTLSCSQTLNHNVMYWYQQKSSQAPKLLFHYYDKDFNNEADTPDNFQSRRPNTSFCFLDIRSPGLGDTAMYLCATSRVVPNSPLHFGNGTRLTVT.

In the case of this clone: The germline gene is not matched at one end of the junction; a read error may be the cause. The rearrangement joins TRBV20-1 to TRBJ1-2; D is unclear. The CDR3 is made up of 11 amino acids. CDR1 is DFQATT and CDR2 is SNEGSKA in the germline V gene (reference sequence). The CDR3 DNA reads TGCAGTGCCGCTTTTTGGTCGGAGCTCTCCTTC. It specifies CSAAFWSELSF.

A remark on this clone: Distinct nucleotide sequences in the sample also encode this CDR3. The V and J genes are TRBV12-3 or TRBV12-4 and TRBJ1-1; possibly TRBD1 for D (6 bases). This CDR3 spans 13 amino acids. The V end lost 6 bases, the J end lost 5 bases, and 13 bases lay between the germline ends. The CDR3 coding sequence is TGTGCCAGCAGCCTAAGGGGGGGGACTGAAGCTTTCTTT. Translation: CASSLRGGTEAFF.

The rearrangement links TRBV30 to TRBJ2-5; maybe TRBD1 (6 bases). Germline assignment: CDR1 GTSNPN and CDR2 SVGIG (reference sequence). Between the trimmed V and J ends, which lost 6 bases and 2 bases, there was a span of 19 bases. There are 15 residues in the CDR3. The CDR3: CACAVSGQVQETQYF. The CDR3 nucleotides read TGTGCCTGTGCGGTATCGGGACAAGTTCAAGAGACCCAGTACTTC.

The V gene is TRBV7-9, the J gene TRBJ2-7; a possible D gene is TRBD1 (6 bases). The CDR3 loop spans 16 amino acids. V lost 5 bases and J lost 5, with 22 bases in between. CDR1 is SEHNR and CDR2 is FQNEAQ in the germline V gene (reference sequence). CDR3 in amino acids: CASSPHDVGGRNEQYF. The CDR3 DNA is TGTGCCAGCAGCCCTCACGACGTAGGGGGAAGGAACGAGCAGTACTTC.

The chain links TRBV21-1 to TRBJ2-5; TRBD1, the table's D call, was not compared with the DNA. TRBV21-1 constitutes a pseudogene. The CDR3 spans 14 residues. DNA for the CDR3: TGTGCCAGCAGCAAGACAGGGGTCAGAGAGACCCAGTACTTC. As protein: CASSKTGVRETQYF.